These 19 T cell receptor beta chains share one sample of origin, sequenced in a study of blood T cell repertoires in COVID-19. Profiled with immunoSEQ multiplex PCR; TCRdb holds only in-frame clones, not every one. Here the sample spans just over 150,000 clones, around 87% being singletons. The source material was PBMCs or T cells enriched from blood (not recorded which). The receptors were gathered from a woman between 50 and 59 years old who had recovered from COVID-19.

The chain couples TRBV7-6 to TRBJ2-1; D is ambiguous. Between the trimmed V and J ends, which lost 5 bases and 10 bases, there was a span of 18 bases. The germline V gene has CDR1 SGHVS and CDR2 FNYEAQ. The CDR3 runs to 14 residues. The CDR3 is CASSEPNKNQEQFF. For the CDR3, the DNA is TGTGCCAGCAGCGAACCCAATAAGAACCAGGAGCAGTTCTTC. The variable domain in full, completed from reference TRBV7-6 and TRBJ2-1, reads GAGVSQSPRYKVTKRGQDVALRCDPISGHVSLYWYRQALGQGPEFLTYFNYEAQQDKSGLPNDRFSAERPEGSISTLTIQRTEQRDSAMYRCASSEPNKNQEQFFGPGTRLTVL.

This rearrangement joins TRBV12-3 or TRBV12-4 to TRBJ2-7; 7 nucleotides align to TRBD1. The V segment lost 3 bases and the J segment 1 base; nucleotides outside the gene matches: 0. The CDR3 extends over 13 amino acids. This chain's CDR3 is CASSLGQSYEQYF. The CDR3 bases are TGTGCCAGCAGTTTGGGACAGTCCTACGAGCAGTACTTC.

This clone was seen just once. The rearrangement joins TRBV2 to TRBJ2-5; D uncertain. Per the germline V gene, CDR1 is SNHLY and CDR2 is FYNNEI. The CDR3 contains 11 residues. Trimming left V 8 bases short and J 4 bases short, with 8 bases between. DNA of the CDR3: TGTGCCAGCCTCGGTACAGAGACCCAGTACTTC. Amino acids: CASLGTETQYF. Looking up the rest from reference TRBV2 and TRBJ2-5 gives the full variable domain: EPEVTQTPSHQVTQMGQEVILRCVPISNHLYFYWYRQILGQKVEFLVSFYNNEISEKSEIFDDQFSVERPDGSNFTLKIRSTKLEDSAMYFCASLGTETQYFGPGTRLLVL.

V usage is TRBV4-2 and J usage is TRBJ2-7; tentative D call: TRBD2 (7 bases). V lost 4 bases and J 0 bases, leaving 16 bases between the germline ends. Germline CDR1 reads LGHNA; CDR2 reads YNFKEQ. The CDR3 sequence is 16 residues long. As DNA, the CDR3 is TGTGCCAGCAGCCTCGACAGGCGGGGGCCCTCCTACGAGCAGTACTTC. Protein: CASSLDRRGPSYEQYF.

V is TRBV6-4 and J is TRBJ2-5, with D possibly being TRBD2 (7 bases). Trimming left V 4 bases short and J 5 bases short, with 17 bases between. The length of the CDR3 is 15 residues. Germline V lookup: CDR1 MRHNA, CDR2 SNTAGT. The CDR3 reads CASSAPRGAWETQYF. The CDR3 DNA reads TGTGCCAGCAGTGCCCCCCGGGGGGCCTGGGAGACCCAGTACTTC.

This chain uses TRBV7-9 with TRBJ1-1, with D possibly matching TRBD1 (5 bases). The germline gives CDR1 SEHNR, CDR2 FQNEAQ (reference sequence). V lost 0 bases to trimming and J lost 1 base, with 9 bases between them. This CDR3 is 15 amino acids long. CDR3 residues: CASSLAVGQNTEAFF. CDR3 bases: TGTGCCAGCAGCTTAGCGGTGGGGCAGAACACTGAAGCTTTCTTT. The variable domain in full, completed from reference TRBV7-9 and TRBJ1-1, reads DTGVSQNPRHKITKRGQNVTFRCDPISEHNRLYWYRQTLGQGPEFLTYFQNEAQLEKSRLLSDRFSAERPKGSFSTLEIQRTEQGDSAMYLCASSLAVGQNTEAFFGQGTRLTVV.

For the CDR3, the DNA is TGTGCCAGCAGTGAAAGTTTGGGACTTTCCTACGAGCAGTACTTC. Translation gives CASSESLGLSYEQYF. J is TRBJ2-7 and V is TRBV2; a weak D match, TRBD2 (6 bases). This CDR3 contains 15 residues. Looked up from germline, CDR1 is SNHLY and CDR2 is FYNNEI. Trimming shortened V by 2 bases and J by 1 base, and 12 bases separated the two germline ends.

The V call is TRBV12-3 or TRBV12-4, the J call TRBJ2-1, with a weak D call TRBD1 (6 bases). The CDR3 consists of 13 residues. V was clipped by 5 bases and J by 9 bases, with 14 bases between them. DNA for the CDR3: TGTGCCAGCAGTCTACAGGGATGGGGTGAGCAGTTCTTC. It encodes CASSLQGWGEQFF.

This chain uses TRBV7-9 with TRBJ1-1; TRBD1 is a possible D gene (5 bases). Germline CDR1 SEHNR, CDR2 FQNEAQ (reference sequence). V was clipped by 3 bases and J by 2 bases, with 10 bases between them. This CDR3 is 14 amino acids long. In DNA form, the CDR3 reads TGTGCCAGCAGCTTTGGATGGGGCAACACTGAAGCTTTCTTT. It is translated as CASSFGWGNTEAFF.

This chain links TRBV10-1 with TRBJ1-1; D is possibly TRBD1 (6 bases). With 5 bases removed from V and 1 base from J, the gap between germline ends came to 11 bases. Per germline, CDR1 WNHNN and CDR2 SYGVQD (reference sequence). The CDR3 runs to 14 residues. CDR3 in amino acids: CASSRQAPNTEAFF. CDR3 bases: TGCGCCAGCAGTAGACAGGCCCCGAACACTGAAGCTTTCTTT.

The V call is TRBV4-3, the J call TRBJ1-2; TRBD1 agrees at 12 bases. This CDR3 has 18 residues. From germline, CDR1 is LGHNA and CDR2 YSLEER. With 6 bases clipped from V and 8 bases from J, the junction kept 19 bases outside the gene matches. In nucleotides, the CDR3 is TGCGCCAGCAGTCCGGACCGGGACAGGGGGCTATCATCGAGAGGCTACACCTTC. It is translated as CASSPDRDRGLSSRGYTF.

The gene calls are TRBV5-1 and TRBJ2-1; possible D gene TRBD2, 5 bases. V was clipped by 0 bases and J by 7 bases, with 14 bases between them. The length of the CDR3 is 15 residues. The germline V gene encodes CDR1 SGHRS and CDR2 YFSETQ. CDR3 amino acids: CASSLVTGTVNEQFF. In DNA form, the CDR3 reads TGCGCCAGCAGCTTGGTGACGGGAACAGTAAATGAGCAGTTCTTC.

This clone was observed a single time. V and J are TRBV5-1 and TRBJ2-3; maybe TRBD2 (5 bases). The germline V gene has CDR1 SGHRS and CDR2 YFSETQ. Trimming left V 9 bases short and J 5 bases short, with 22 bases between. This CDR3 is built from 15 residues. In DNA, the CDR3 is TGCGCCACCACCGTAGCTGGGAGCCGAAAAGATACGCAGTATTTT. It is translated as CATTVAGSRKDTQYF. The full variable domain, with the rest looked up from reference TRBV5-1 and TRBJ2-3, is KAGVTQTPRYLIKTRGQQVTLSCSPISGHRSVSWYQQTPGQGLQFLFEYFSETQRNKGNFPGRFSGRQFSNSRSEMNVSTLELGDSALYLCATTVAGSRKDTQYFGPGTRLTVL.

The chain links TRBV19 to TRBJ1-5; weak D call: TRBD1 (6 bases). Trimming stripped 6 bases from V and 0 bases from J, with 18 bases between. CDR3 length: 17 residues. CDR1 is LNHDA, CDR2 SQIVND, per germline (reference sequence). The CDR3 DNA follows: TGTGCCAGTAGGGGGGCGCAGGGACCATATAGCAATCAGCCCCAGCATTTT. Translating it yields CASRGAQGPYSNQPQHF. The whole variable domain, remainder taken from reference TRBV19 and TRBJ1-5, is DGGITQSPKYLFRKEGQNVTLSCEQNLNHDAMYWYRQDPGQGLRLIYYSQIVNDFQKGDIAEGYSVSREKKESFPLTVTSAQKNPTAFYLCASRGAQGPYSNQPQHFGDGTRLSIL.

The chain couples TRBV4-2 to TRBJ1-6, with D maybe TRBD1 (5 bases). Germline V CDR1 and CDR2: LGHNA, YNFKEQ. V lost 1 base and J lost 8, with 12 bases in between. The CDR3 has 15 residues. This CDR3 reads CASSQVGGEDSPLHF. The CDR3 nucleotides are TGTGCCAGCAGCCAAGTCGGGGGGGAAGATTCACCCCTCCACTTT.

CDR3 in amino acids: CASRRDTHGYTF. CDR3 DNA sequence: TGTGCCAGCCGCCGGGACACCCATGGCTACACCTTC. The rearrangement links TRBV7-8 to TRBJ1-2, with D perhaps TRBD1 (6 bases). This CDR3 comprises 12 residues. Germline V gene sequence: CDR1 SGHVS, CDR2 FQNEAQ. Trimming took off 8 bases at V and 6 bases at J, with 13 bases between the two ends.

Only a few counts were recorded for this clone. This chain joins TRBV9 and TRBJ2-7; the match to TRBD1 covers 7 bases. The V gene's germline CDR1 is SGDLS and CDR2 YYNGEE. V gave up 0 bases and J gave up 6 bases; unmatched junction bases: 6. This CDR3 region has 14 residues. The CDR3 reads CASSVDRDSIEQYF. In DNA, the CDR3 is TGTGCCAGCAGCGTAGACAGGGACAGTATCGAGCAGTACTTC.

The rearrangement links TRBV6-5 to TRBJ2-1; TRBD2 aligns across 10 bases. Trimming at V came to 6 bases and at J to 6 bases, leaving 8 bases not matched to a gene. Looked up from germline, CDR1 is MNHEY and CDR2 is SVGAGI. This CDR3 is 15 amino acids long. The CDR3 protein is CASRPSGGPFNEQFF. In nucleotides, the CDR3 is TGTGCCAGCAGGCCTAGCGGGGGCCCGTTCAATGAGCAGTTCTTC.

This clone was detected once. V usage is TRBV6-5 and J usage is TRBJ2-5; 10 nucleotides align to TRBD1. The V gene's germline CDR1 is MNHEY and CDR2 SVGAGI. The V and J ends lost 7 bases and 5 bases, in that order; junction bases with no gene match: 10. The CDR3 is 15 amino acids. In nucleotides, the CDR3 is TGTGCCAGCACCCTGTTGGGGGGACAGGGGGAGACCCAGTACTTC. This encodes CASTLLGGQGETQYF.